The T cell receptor (beta chain) under discussion was sequenced for a study of blood T cell repertoires in COVID-19. CDR3 size: 13 residues. The germline CDR1 and CDR2 sequences are SNHLY and FYNNEI. Trimming left V 8 bases short and J 0 bases short, with 8 bases between. The method was immunoSEQ multiplex PCR; TCRdb's version includes in-frame clones alone and lacks a portion of them. This repertoire shows fewer than 250,000 clones, around 83% found once; its top ten account for around 0.97%. This receptor was taken from a man aged 35-49 years with acute or convalescent COVID-19. Sequencing used peripheral blood. The genes are TRBV2 and TRBJ1-5, with D maybe TRBD1 (5 bases). CDR3 nucleotide sequence: TGTGCCAGCTGGGGCAGTAGCAATCAGCCCCAGCATTTT. Its protein is CASWGSSNQPQHF.